The text below deals with one T cell receptor (beta chain). Its antigen is still unknown. All patients were mismatch repair deficient, assessed by either PCR or immunohistochemistry. Three pembrolizumab responders had their TCRs sequenced. The CDR3 consists of 15 residues. The V end lost 3 bases, the J end lost 3 bases, and 14 bases lay between the germline ends. Germline CDR1 SGHNT, CDR2 YENEEA. The data belong to a study of PD-1 blockade in mismatch repair-deficient tumors. Turning to the study itself: Patients had about a dozen mismatch repair-deficient cancer types, all previously treated and progressing.

Using immunoSEQ multiplex PCR, the repertoire was profiled, and TCRdb retains in-frame clones only, with some absent. The sample lists 100,000 or so clones; 70% to 85% were seen once. Study-wide findings and caveats: Tumor-resident clones, often absent from pretreatment blood, expanded after pembrolizumab and then contracted.

This TCR was recovered from an adult with mismatch repair-deficient cancer. V usage is TRBV11-3 and J usage is TRBJ1-2; D remains unclear. The sample here was peripheral blood, taken around 8 months after starting pembrolizumab. CDR3 sequence (DNA): TGTGCCAGCAGCTTTCTTAGCCCGAGGGACTATGGCTACACCTTC. This codes for CASSFLSPRDYGYTF.